The 26 T cell receptor beta chains presented below share a single source sample, sequenced in a study of CD8 T cells in Susac syndrome. Random hexamers were used to reverse transcribe an amount of roughly 0.45 to 1 ug RNA. Via MiXCR, TCRdb re-called the immunoSEQ multiplex PCR reads, giving one row per CDR3 protein. The table lists about 300,000 distinct CDR3 sequences, roughly nine tenths of them singletons, with roughly 0.07% in the top ten. The sequenced sample was CD4+ T cells from PBMCs. The receptors originated from a human donor with multiple sclerosis.

CDR3 bases: TGCGCCAGCAGCCAAGATGGGGTAGTTCTGGATGAGCAGTTCTTC. This codes for CASSQDGVVLDEQFF. This chain uses TRBV4-1 with TRBJ2-1; D is undetermined. The CDR3 consists of 15 residues. The V gene lost 0 bases and the J gene lost 8 bases, with 14 bases spanning the gap. The V gene's germline CDR1 is MGHRA and CDR2 YSYEKL.

The chain links TRBV12-3 or TRBV12-4 to TRBJ1-4, with D unclear. The CDR3 is made up of 14 amino acids. V lost 8 bases to trimming and J lost 0 bases, with 10 bases between them. The CDR3: CASGPESTNEKLFF. The DNA for the CDR3 is TGTGCCAGCGGCCCCGAATCAACTAATGAAAAACTGTTTTTT.

This chain joins TRBV25-1 and TRBJ1-2; maybe TRBD1 (6 bases). The CDR3 covers 13 residues. Germline CDR1 and CDR2: MGHDK and SYGVNS. V lost 4 bases and J lost 8, with 14 bases in between. The CDR3 coding sequence is TGTGCCAGCAGTGCACAGGGCCGTCGAGGCTACACCTTC. It translates to CASSAQGRRGYTF.

The rearrangement links TRBV6-5 to TRBJ1-3; D remains unclear. V was trimmed by 4 bases and J by 0 bases, leaving 10 bases between them. CDR3 length: 15 residues. Germline V lookup: CDR1 MNHEY, CDR2 SVGAGI. The CDR3 loop is CASSSPTSSGNTIYF. The CDR3 nucleotides read TGTGCCAGCAGTTCCCCCACGAGCTCTGGAAACACCATATATTTT.

This clonotype was found once. V usage is TRBV11-2 and J usage is TRBJ2-7; D is perhaps TRBD2 (6 bases). Germline V gene data show CDR1 as SGHAT and CDR2 as FQNNGV. Trimming stripped 7 bases from V and 4 bases from J, with 17 bases between. This CDR3 is built from 14 residues. The CDR3 DNA reads as TGTGCCAGCACCCCTGGGCGGGGAATGTACGAGCAGTACTTC. It translates to CASTPGRGMYEQYF.

The chain couples TRBV2 to TRBJ1-2, with 8 bases lining up with TRBD1. CDR1 and CDR2 from the germline V gene are SNHLY and FYNNEI. The length of the CDR3 is 16 residues. V lost 4 bases and J lost 8; bases outside the gene matches: 15. The CDR3 reads CASSVVLPGGTGGYTF. CDR3 DNA sequence: TGTGCCAGCAGTGTCGTTCTTCCAGGGGGCACTGGCGGCTACACCTTC.

This clonotype was seen a few times. This chain links TRBV11-2 with TRBJ2-5, with 10 nucleotides matching TRBD1. Germline CDR1 and CDR2: SGHAT and FQNNGV. This CDR3 contains 14 residues. V was clipped by 5 bases and J by 2 bases; unmatched bases: 2. The CDR3 reads CASSRDRGQETQYF. The CDR3 nucleotides read TGTGCCAGCAGCCGGGACAGGGGTCAAGAGACCCAGTACTTC. Drawing the rest from reference TRBV11-2 and TRBJ2-5, the complete variable domain is EAGVAQSPRYKIIEKRQSVAFWCNPISGHATLYWYQQILGQGPKLLIQFQNNGVVDDSQLPKDRFSAERLKGVDSTLKIQPAKLEDSAVYLCASSRDRGQETQYFGPGTRLLVL.

V is TRBV20-1 and J is TRBJ1-2; D may be TRBD1 (5 bases). V was pared by 6 bases and J by 0 bases, with 11 bases between. CDR1 DFQATT and CDR2 SNEGSKA come from the germline V gene (reference sequence). The CDR3 consists of 13 residues. The CDR3 is CSARDRANYGYTF. The CDR3 bases are TGCAGTGCCCGGGACCGCGCTAACTATGGCTACACCTTC.

The V call is TRBV6-6, the J call TRBJ2-2; perhaps TRBD2 as D (5 bases). The germline gives CDR1 MNHNY, CDR2 SVGAGI (reference sequence). The CDR3 is made up of 12 amino acids. Trimming stripped 7 bases from V and 6 bases from J, with 9 bases between. The DNA for the CDR3 is TGTGCCAGCATCAAGAGGGCCGGGGAGCTGTTTTTT. This codes for CASIKRAGELFF.

The V gene is TRBV4-2, the J gene TRBJ1-1; D remains unclear. The CDR3 spans 15 residues. The V end lost 0 bases, the J end lost 5 bases, and 13 bases lay between the germline ends. CDR1 is LGHNA, CDR2 YNFKEQ, per germline. For the CDR3, the DNA is TGTGCCAGCAGCCAAGATCGCGGCAGGCCGACTGAAGCTTTCTTT. Translation gives CASSQDRGRPTEAFF.

CDR3 loop: CASSPITQGVYQPQHF. The CDR3 region has the DNA TGTGCCAGTAGCCCGATCACACAGGGGGTTTATCAGCCCCAGCATTTT. The V call is TRBV19, the J call TRBJ1-5; 8 nucleotides match TRBD1. CDR3 length: 16 residues. Germline V gene data show CDR1 as LNHDA and CDR2 as SQIVND (reference sequence). V lost 6 bases, J lost 5 bases, and 12 bases stayed unmatched.

V usage is TRBV3-1 and J usage is TRBJ1-1, with 7 bases lining up with TRBD1. V gave up 4 bases and J gave up 1 base; unmatched junction bases: 9. This CDR3 region has 16 residues. Looked up from germline, CDR1 is LGHDT and CDR2 is YNNKEL (reference sequence). CDR3 DNA sequence: TGTGCCAGCAGCCCGCTGCCGGGACAGAAGAACACTGAAGCTTTCTTT. Translation: CASSPLPGQKNTEAFF.

J is TRBJ2-7 and V is TRBV27; TRBD2 aligns across 7 bases. V shed 3 bases, J shed 4 bases, and the junction held 6 bases outside the gene matches. The germline V gene has CDR1 MNHEY and CDR2 SMNVEV (reference sequence). The CDR3 spans 14 residues. The CDR3 nucleotides read TGTGCCAGCAGTTTCGGGCGGGAGAGGTACGAGCAGTACTTC. It specifies CASSFGRERYEQYF.

V is TRBV7-2 and J is TRBJ1-2; maybe TRBD1 (5 bases). This CDR3 is built from 15 residues. V dropped 4 bases and J dropped 4 bases, with 16 bases sitting between them. The germline V gene encodes CDR1 SGHTA and CDR2 FQGNSA. CDR3 nucleotide sequence: TGTGCCAGCAGCTCAGGGCGGGGGGAAGGCTATGGCTACACCTTC. Translating it yields CASSSGRGEGYGYTF.

V is TRBV6-5 and J is TRBJ1-1; D uncertain. V lost 2 bases and J 1 base, leaving 20 bases between the germline ends. This CDR3 has 18 residues. Germline CDR1 reads MNHEY; CDR2 reads SVGAGI. The CDR3: CASSYGWAGREENTEAFF. CDR3 DNA sequence: TGTGCCAGCAGTTACGGGTGGGCTGGGAGAGAAGAGAACACTGAAGCTTTCTTT.

The V call is TRBV4-1, the J call TRBJ2-2, with TRBD1 matching over 8 bases. The ends lost 0 bases at V and 0 bases at J; junction bases unmatched: 9. The CDR3 loop spans 19 amino acids. Germline lookup yields CDR1 MGHRA and CDR2 YSYEKL. Written as DNA, the CDR3 is TGCGCCAGCAGCCAAGACGCGGGGTGGACAGGGCCGAACACCGGGGAGCTGTTTTTT. Its translation is CASSQDAGWTGPNTGELFF.

The genes are TRBV18 and TRBJ1-2; D not certain. This CDR3 comprises 12 residues. V shed 6 bases and J shed 3 bases, with 8 bases lying between them. CDR1 is KGHSH and CDR2 is LQKENI in the germline V gene. CDR3 amino acids: CASSARDYGYTF. The CDR3 coding sequence is TGTGCCAGCTCGGCAAGGGACTATGGCTACACCTTC.

V and J are TRBV30 and TRBJ1-2, with unresolved D. Trimming took 5 bases from V and 4 from J, leaving 8 bases between them. CDR3 size: 11 residues. Germline CDR1 and CDR2: GTSNPN and SVGIG (reference sequence). Written as DNA, the CDR3 is TGTGCCTGGGAAGATTCCTATGGCTACACCTTC. Its protein product is CAWEDSYGYTF.

CDR3 nucleotide sequence: TGTGCCACCAGTGACCCTCGGGGGCTTCGGAATGAGCAGTTCTTC. It yields the protein CATSDPRGLRNEQFF. The gene calls are TRBV24-1 and TRBJ2-1; D tentatively reads TRBD1 or TRBD2 (6 bases each). Germline V gene sequence: CDR1 KGHDR, CDR2 SFDVKD. The CDR3 is made up of 15 amino acids. V was shortened by 4 bases and J by 7 bases, with 16 bases between the two germline ends.

V gene TRBV5-1 combines with J gene TRBJ2-1; D tentatively fits TRBD1 or TRBD2 (5 bases each). Per the germline V gene, CDR1 is SGHRS and CDR2 is YFSETQ. Trimming removed 4 bases at V and 5 bases at J, with 10 bases between. This CDR3 spans 13 amino acids. The DNA for the CDR3 is TGCGCCAGCAGCATCGGGACCAACAATGAGCAGTTCTTC. Amino acid sequence: CASSIGTNNEQFF.

The chain has TRBV3-1 and TRBJ2-2; D remains unclear. The CDR3 spans 12 residues. The V and J ends lost 4 bases and 7 bases respectively, with 7 bases between them. CDR1 and CDR2 (germline): LGHDT, YNNKEL (reference sequence). The DNA of the CDR3 is TGTGCCAGCAGCCGGTTGATCGGGGAGCTGTTTTTT. Protein sequence: CASSRLIGELFF.

The chain recombines TRBV29-1 with TRBJ1-2; no clear D. This CDR3 contains 12 residues. The V and J ends lost 4 bases and 8 bases respectively, with 14 bases between them. Germline values: CDR1 SQVTM, CDR2 ANQGSEA. The CDR3, as DNA: TGCAGCGTTGTTTCAACAGAACTAGGCTACACCTTC. It codes for CSVVSTELGYTF.

The J gene is TRBJ2-1, the V gene TRBV30; the D gene is possibly TRBD2 (6 bases). The CDR3 consists of 14 residues. Trimming pared 5 bases from V and 3 bases from J, leaving 14 bases between. Looked up from germline, CDR1 is GTSNPN and CDR2 is SVGIG (reference sequence). The CDR3 loop is CAWYKTGVYNEQFF. CDR3 DNA sequence: TGTGCCTGGTACAAGACGGGGGTCTACAATGAGCAGTTCTTC.

This chain uses TRBV7-2 with TRBJ2-5; 16 bases agree with TRBD2. The CDR3 totals 17 residues. Germline CDR1 SGHTA, CDR2 FQGNSA. The trim removed 6 bases at V and 4 bases at J, leaving 8 bases unmatched. This CDR3 is CASRRTGLAGGRETQYF. In nucleotides, the CDR3 is TGTGCCAGCAGACGAACGGGACTAGCGGGAGGGCGAGAGACCCAGTACTTC.

The genes are TRBV5-1 and TRBJ2-5, with no clear D. The germline CDR1 and CDR2 sequences are SGHRS and YFSETQ. Deletions cut 1 base from V and 5 bases from J, with 9 bases between. The CDR3 spans 13 residues. The CDR3, as DNA: TGCGCCAGCAGCTTGTCCTCTCGGGAGACCCAGTACTTC. Its translation is CASSLSSRETQYF.

This clonotype has just a few counts. V gene TRBV6-1 combines with J gene TRBJ1-1; D is possibly TRBD1 (5 bases). With 7 bases removed from V and 4 bases from J, the gap between germline ends came to 7 bases. This CDR3 has 11 residues. CDR1 is MNHNS, CDR2 SASEGT, per germline. CDR3 DNA sequence: TGTGCCAGCACCGGGACCACTGAAGCTTTCTTT. Amino acid sequence: CASTGTTEAFF.